This T cell receptor (beta chain) was profiled in a study of cytomegalovirus exposure and HLA in healthy donors. A note on this clone: Its specificity is unknown.

Study-wide points: The study assumed roughly uniform donor sequencing depth for presence/absence analyses.

Both 60 Vbeta primers and 13 Jbeta primers went into the PCR. Using immunoSEQ multiplex PCR, the repertoire was profiled, and TCRdb retains in-frame clones only, with some absent. The table has roughly 100,000 clones, 75% to 85% seen once. Germline CDR1 and CDR2: LNHDA and SQIVND (reference sequence). This CDR3 region has 17 residues. With 7 bases removed from V and 0 bases from J, the gap between germline ends came to 21 bases. This clonotype was sampled from a man younger than 40 in good health and CMV-seronegative. Material: PBMCs. V is TRBV19 and J is TRBJ1-1, with D perhaps TRBD1 (6 bases). CDR3 sequence: CASTKDRDPFMNTEAFF. For the CDR3, the DNA is TGTGCCAGTACAAAGGACAGAGATCCTTTCATGAACACTGAAGCTTTCTTT.